This TCR beta chain is drawn from a study of blood T cell repertoires in COVID-19. Study summary: Spain, Italy and the United States supplied samples that represented acute and convalescent COVID-19. The cDNA or gDNA used as material had been derived from T cells, B-cell-depleted T cells, or PBMCs.

In the source study's methods: The authors estimated nucleated cell counts from reference gene primer amplification. TCRdb's table, derived via immunoSEQ multiplex PCR, lists solely in-frame clones and lacks some. V and J calls and clone size are those listed in that table; D and trimming were worked out from the DNA. Of more than 350,000 clones detected, around nine tenths appear once; the ten largest clones hold about 10%. This CDR3 has 15 amino acids. The germline V gene has CDR1 GTSNPN and CDR2 SVGIG (reference sequence). V lost 2 bases and J lost 0, with 11 bases in between. Study members were between about 18 and 95 years old and lived in roughly 24 US regions.

The chain recombines TRBV30 with TRBJ1-3; D may be TRBD1 (5 bases). Sequencing was done on a sample of PBMCs or T cells enriched from blood (not recorded which). The source of this sequence is a woman between 45 and 60 years old who had recovered from COVID-19. CDR3 loop: CAWSLYRFSGNTIYF. DNA of the CDR3: TGTGCCTGGAGTCTTTACAGGTTCTCTGGAAACACCATATATTTT.